This TCR beta chain was recorded in a study of cytomegalovirus exposure and HLA in healthy donors. The PCR had 60 Vbeta and 13 Jbeta primers. Data came from immunoSEQ multiplex PCR; TCRdb stores just in-frame clones and leaves some out. The sample has roughly 170,000 clones; 84% are singletons. As to this clone: What it recognizes is unknown.

Healthy bone marrow donors supplied every sample. V was cut by 1 base and J by 2 bases, with 12 bases left in between. Per germline, CDR1 SGHDT and CDR2 YYEEEE. The CDR3 sequence is 15 residues long. General observations from the study: Presence/absence analyses took donor sequencing depth as roughly uniform. One variant, a missense change in DCLRE1C, was linked in a later analysis to TCR beta V- and J-gene trimming.

This chain uses TRBV5-6 with TRBJ1-2; D is possibly TRBD1 (6 bases). Sequenced material: PBMCs. This clonotype was sampled from a girl aged 2 to 10 in good health and CMV-seropositive. CDR3 bases: TGTGCCAGCAGCTTGTTTCGGGGGGCGAACTATGGCTACACCTTC. This encodes CASSLFRGANYGYTF.